These 16 T cell receptor beta chains were all obtained from the same sample, sequenced in a study of beta chain features in type 1 diabetes. Broader study findings: Shorter TCRB CDR3s, moderately but significantly so, were found in Type 1 diabetes patients in all four CD4+ subsets.

These receptors have no known antigen. The authors reverse transcribed all of the isolated RNA, so sequencing captured expressed TCRB transcripts. Only in-frame clones appear in the TCRdb table, and some are missing; sequencing was by immunoSEQ multiplex PCR. The sample shows fewer than 200,000 clones, 10% of them seen only once. Sequencing was carried out using central memory CD4+ T cells from blood. These receptor sequences come from a man aged 30 to 39 with type 1 diabetes.

The chain links TRBV7-2 to TRBJ1-5; D is undetermined. The V and J ends lost 0 bases and 7 bases respectively, with 13 bases between them. The CDR3 has 15 residues. Germline CDR1 reads SGHTA; CDR2 reads FQGNSA. Written as DNA, the CDR3 is TGTGCCAGCAGCTTAGCCCTGGCTTTGTCGCAGCCCCAGCATTTT. Translating it yields CASSLALALSQPQHF. The whole variable domain, filled in from reference TRBV7-2 and TRBJ1-5, reads GAGVSQSPSNKVTEKGKDVELRCDPISGHTALYWYRQSLGQGLEFLIYFQGNSAPDKSGLPSDRFSAERTGGSVSTLTIQRTQQEDSAVYLCASSLALALSQPQHFGDGTRLSIL.

The chain employs TRBV19 and TRBJ1-2; D call uncertain. V was cut by 3 bases and J by 6 bases, with 11 bases left in between. There are 13 residues in the CDR3. CDR1 LNHDA and CDR2 SQIVND come from the germline V gene (reference sequence). In nucleotides, the CDR3 is TGTGCCAGTAGTATCACCAGGAAAGATGGCTACACCTTC. This translates into CASSITRKDGYTF.

The chain has TRBV6-5 and TRBJ2-7, with D possibly TRBD1 on 6 matching bases. There are 14 residues in the CDR3. Between the trimmed V and J ends, which lost 5 bases and 0 bases, there was a span of 11 bases. Germline lookup yields CDR1 MNHEY and CDR2 SVGAGI. CDR3 sequence: CASSPRQDSYEQYF. DNA of the CDR3: TGTGCCAGCAGTCCCCGACAGGACTCCTACGAGCAGTACTTC.

The V call is TRBV28, the J call TRBJ2-5; TRBD2 is a possible D gene (6 bases). Germline V gives CDR1 MDHEN, CDR2 SYDVKM. This CDR3 has 18 amino acids. Trimming cost V 6 bases and J 0 bases, with 23 bases left between them. The CDR3 coding sequence is TGTGCCAGCAGAAAACATGGTGGGGACTCCCAGTACCAAGAGACCCAGTACTTC. It is translated as CASRKHGGDSQYQETQYF. Filled out from reference TRBV28 and TRBJ2-5, the complete variable domain reads DVKVTQSSRYLVKRTGEKVFLECVQDMDHENMFWYRQDPGLGLRLIYFSYDVKMKEKGDIPEGYSVSREKKERFSLILESASTNQTSMYLCASRKHGGDSQYQETQYFGPGTRLLVL.

This chain uses TRBV11-3 with TRBJ1-1; D is undetermined. The V gene's germline CDR1 is SGHNT and CDR2 YENEEA. The CDR3 loop spans 13 amino acids. Trimming shortened V by 3 bases and J by 2 bases, and 7 bases separated the two germline ends. The DNA for the CDR3 is TGTGCCAGCAGCTTCAGTTACAACACTGAAGCTTTCTTT. It codes for CASSFSYNTEAFF.

This clone was counted only a few times. The chain uses TRBV2 and TRBJ2-1, with D hard to call. The CDR3 contains 11 residues. V was trimmed by 5 bases and J by 9 bases, leaving 8 bases between them. Germline CDR1 is SNHLY and CDR2 is FYNNEI. The CDR3 loop is CASSFRGEQFF. CDR3 nucleotides: TGTGCCAGCAGTTTTCGCGGTGAGCAGTTCTTC.

This sequence joins TRBV29-1 and TRBJ1-1; D is possibly TRBD1 (6 bases). Trimming took 5 bases from V and 7 from J, leaving 14 bases between them. This CDR3 contains 12 residues. Germline loops: CDR1 SQVTM, CDR2 ANQGSEA. CDR3 nucleotide sequence: TGCAGCGTTCTCGCGGACAGATATGAAGCTTTCTTT. Translation gives CSVLADRYEAFF.

This clone was counted between two and nine times. The chain joins TRBV28 to TRBJ2-7, with 14 bases that match TRBD2. Germline assignment: CDR1 MDHEN and CDR2 SYDVKM. The ends lost 4 bases at V and 6 bases at J; junction bases unmatched: 5. The CDR3 extends over 15 amino acids. CDR3 DNA: TGTGCCAGCAGTTCCGGGACTAGCGGGAGACCCGAGCAGTACTTC. Protein sequence: CASSSGTSGRPEQYF.

This chain links TRBV7-2 with TRBJ2-7; 8 positions match TRBD1. Per germline, CDR1 SGHTA and CDR2 FQGNSA. CDR3 length: 13 amino acids. After removal of 4 bases from V and 6 bases from J, the junction contained 5 bases not matched to a gene. CDR3 DNA: TGTGCCAGCAGCTGGACAGGGTCGGGCGAGCAGTACTTC. Translated: CASSWTGSGEQYF.

The chain joins TRBV29-1 to TRBJ2-3; TRBD2 matches 7 bases. CDR3 length: 13 residues. Trimming cost V 6 bases and J 2 bases; bases outside gene matches: 5. The V gene's germline CDR1 is SQVTM and CDR2 ANQGSEA. The CDR3 here is CSVGAGSTDTQYF. For the CDR3, the DNA is TGCAGCGTAGGAGCGGGATCCACAGATACGCAGTATTTT.

This clone was counted between two and nine times. The rearrangement uses TRBV5-1 and TRBJ1-1, with a possible D match to TRBD1 (5 bases). Germline CDR1 is SGHRS and CDR2 is YFSETQ. V lost 3 bases and J 8 bases, leaving 14 bases between the germline ends. This CDR3 comprises 13 residues. Here the CDR3 reads CASSSQGTTEAFF. CDR3 DNA sequence: TGCGCCAGCAGCTCTCAGGGTACAACAGAAGCTTTCTTT.

This clone appeared a few times. The chain combines TRBV5-1 with TRBJ1-1; 9 bases are shared with TRBD1. With V trimmed by 3 bases and J by 10 bases, 7 bases remained unmatched. The CDR3 sequence is 13 residues long. Looked up from germline, CDR1 is SGHRS and CDR2 is YFSETQ. For the CDR3, the DNA is TGCGCCAGCAGCTCAGGACAGGGGATCTTAGCTTTCTTT. Its protein is CASSSGQGILAFF.

The rearrangement uses TRBV7-9 and TRBJ2-7; D might be TRBD1 (6 bases). Germline CDR1 is SEHNR and CDR2 is FQNEAQ (reference sequence). Trimming left V 6 bases short and J 5 bases short, with 14 bases between. This CDR3 comprises 13 residues. This CDR3 is CASRYGTKDEQYF. In nucleotides, the CDR3 is TGTGCCAGCAGGTACGGGACAAAGGACGAGCAGTACTTC.

V is TRBV21-1 and J is TRBJ2-7; the DNA was not compared with TRBD2, the D call given in the table. TRBV21-1 represents a pseudogene. The CDR3 is 14 amino acids. CDR3 protein: CASSRGRETYEQYF. The CDR3 region has the DNA TGTGCCTCCAGCAGAGGGCGCGAAACCTACGAGCAGTACTTC.

This clone was counted only a few times. The chain uses TRBV15 and TRBJ2-1; the D is unclear. Per the germline V gene, CDR1 is LNHNV and CDR2 is YYDKDF (reference sequence). CDR3 length: 14 residues. V dropped 0 bases and J dropped 9 bases, with 12 bases sitting between them. CDR3 coding DNA: TGTGCCACCAGCAGAGACTTGATGAGCCCTGAGCAGTTCTTC. This encodes CATSRDLMSPEQFF. The variable domain in full, with the rest retrieved from reference TRBV15 and TRBJ2-1, is DAMVIQNPRYQVTQFGKPVTLSCSQTLNHNVMYWYQQKSSQAPKLLFHYYDKDFNNEADTPDNFQSRRPNTSFCFLDIRSPGLGDTAMYLCATSRDLMSPEQFFGPGTRLTVL.

V gene TRBV28 combines with J gene TRBJ2-7, with D perhaps matching TRBD1 (5 bases). The V and J ends lost 6 bases and 2 bases respectively, with 14 bases between them. The germline V gene encodes CDR1 MDHEN and CDR2 SYDVKM. This CDR3 spans 14 amino acids. The CDR3 DNA reads as TGTGCCAGCAGCCGACCGACAGTTGCCTACGAGCAGTACTTC. Its protein product is CASSRPTVAYEQYF. The complete variable domain, with remaining parts taken from reference TRBV28 and TRBJ2-7, reads DVKVTQSSRYLVKRTGEKVFLECVQDMDHENMFWYRQDPGLGLRLIYFSYDVKMKEKGDIPEGYSVSREKKERFSLILESASTNQTSMYLCASSRPTVAYEQYFGPGTRLTVT.